The 20 T cell receptor beta chains below come from one sample, sequenced in a study of cytomegalovirus exposure and HLA in healthy donors. Both 60 Vbeta primers and 13 Jbeta primers went into the PCR. Assay: immunoSEQ multiplex PCR; the TCRdb copy retains only in-frame clones and omits some. The profile shows around 93,000 clones, approximately 68% of them singletons. The sample consisted of PBMCs. Source of these receptors: a boy aged 5-17 years in good health and CMV-seropositive.

The J gene is TRBJ1-4, the V gene TRBV12-5, with TRBD1 identical over 10 bases. Looked up from germline, CDR1 is LGHNT and CDR2 is FRNRAP. The length of the CDR3 is 15 residues. Unmatched junction bases numbered 10, after V lost 7 bases and J lost 8 bases. CDR3 sequence reads: CASASALTGGEKLFF. The DNA of the CDR3 is TGTGCTAGTGCCTCGGCCTTGACAGGGGGCGAAAAACTGTTTTTT.

The rearrangement uses TRBV5-6 and TRBJ1-4; 9 bases map to TRBD1. Losses at the gene ends were 3 bases for V and 3 bases for J; bases not matched to a gene: 6. Per the germline V gene, CDR1 is SGHDT and CDR2 is YYEEEE. There are 16 residues in the CDR3. The CDR3 is CASSSIQGASNEKLFF. The DNA for the CDR3 is TGTGCCAGCAGCTCAATACAGGGGGCTTCTAATGAAAAACTGTTTTTT.

The rearrangement links TRBV6-6 to TRBJ2-5, with 8 positions matching TRBD1. The V gene end was trimmed by 6 bases and the J gene end by 3 bases; junction bases not matched to a gene: 3. This CDR3 comprises 13 residues. Germline CDR1 reads MNHNY; CDR2 reads SVGAGI (reference sequence). The CDR3 nucleotides are TGTGCCAGCAGAGACAGGGGTAAAGAGACCCAGTACTTC. This gives the protein CASRDRGKETQYF.

This clone came up a few times. V is TRBV6-6 and J is TRBJ2-2, with TRBD2 matching 12 bases. Germline CDR1 is MNHNY and CDR2 is SVGAGI (reference sequence). There are 15 residues in the CDR3. V lost 7 bases, J lost 4 bases, and 4 bases stayed unmatched. The DNA of the CDR3 is TGTGCCAGCAACACGGGACTAGCGGGCACCGGGGAGCTGTTTTTT. It yields the protein CASNTGLAGTGELFF.

This clone was seen a few times. Other nucleotide sequences from this sample produce the same CDR3. V gene TRBV6-5 combines with J gene TRBJ1-2; D is unclear. V gave up 0 bases and J gave up 4 bases, with 6 bases separating them. The CDR3 totals 13 residues. Germline CDR1 reads MNHEY; CDR2 reads SVGAGI. As DNA, the CDR3 is TGTGCCAGCAGTTACTCGCGTGGCTATGGCTACACCTTC. Translated, it gives CASSYSRGYGYTF.

The chain has TRBV6-5 and TRBJ1-1, with D uncertain. Trimming took 6 bases from V and 10 from J, leaving 15 bases between them. The germline gives CDR1 MNHEY, CDR2 SVGAGI. This CDR3 spans 12 amino acids. The CDR3 nucleotides read TGTGCCAGCAGACTAGAGGTAGCCGGAGCTTTCTTT. It yields the protein CASRLEVAGAFF.

V is TRBV7-9 and J is TRBJ1-2; 8 nucleotides align to TRBD1. V dropped 0 bases and J dropped 7; count of bases not matched to a gene: 4. Germline V CDR1 and CDR2: SEHNR, FQNEAQ (reference sequence). The length of the CDR3 is 14 residues. CDR3 nucleotides: TGTGCCAGCAGCTTAGCGGCAGGGGGCAGTGGCTACACCTTC. Protein: CASSLAAGGSGYTF.

The rearrangement uses TRBV7-9 and TRBJ2-4; D is undetermined. Trimming removed 4 bases from V and 12 bases from J, with 13 bases in between. This CDR3 has 12 residues. Germline lookup yields CDR1 SEHNR and CDR2 FQNEAQ (reference sequence). The CDR3 here is CASSSDISYQYF. CDR3 sequence (DNA): TGTGCCAGCAGCTCCGACATTTCCTATCAGTACTTC.

This sequence joins TRBV7-3 and TRBJ1-1; D perhaps matches TRBD1 (6 bases). The CDR3 covers 15 residues. CDR1 is SGHTA, CDR2 FQGTGA, per germline. V lost 5 bases and J lost 4, with 17 bases in between. Written as DNA, the CDR3 is TGTGCCAGCAGCCCGCGGGGGGGGCGCGTCACTGAAGCTTTCTTT. It translates to CASSPRGGRVTEAFF. Using reference TRBV7-3 and TRBJ1-1 for the parts outside the CDR3, the full variable domain is GAGVSQTPSNKVTEKGKYVELRCDPISGHTALYWYRQSLGQGPEFLIYFQGTGAADDSGLPNDRFFAVRPEGSVSTLKIQRTERGDSAVYLCASSPRGGRVTEAFFGQGTRLTVV.

The genes are TRBV5-6 and TRBJ1-6; tentative D call: TRBD1 (5 bases). CDR1 is SGHDT and CDR2 is YYEEEE in the germline V gene. V dropped 4 bases and J dropped 14 bases, with 28 bases sitting between them. The CDR3 totals 17 residues. CDR3 in DNA: TGTGCCAGCAGCAGATTACGCACAGACAGCGATTTCAAGTCCCTCCACTTT. Its protein is CASSRLRTDSDFKSLHF.

The chain combines TRBV10-2 with TRBJ1-2; maybe TRBD1 (5 bases). This CDR3 has 13 residues. Trimming stripped 6 bases from V and 2 bases from J, with 10 bases between. Per the germline V gene, CDR1 is WSHSY and CDR2 is SAAADI. DNA of the CDR3: TGCGCCAGCAGCGGCAGGGAAAACTATGGCTACACCTTC. Encoded protein: CASSGRENYGYTF.

In its sample, this clone was seen a few times. J is TRBJ2-3 and V is TRBV9, with 13 bases aligning to TRBD2. CDR1 is SGDLS, CDR2 YYNGEE, per germline. The CDR3 covers 14 residues. V shed 3 bases and J 6 bases; nucleotides not matched to a gene: 1. The chain's CDR3 is CASSGGLAGDTQYF. CDR3 nucleotides: TGTGCCAGCAGCGGGGGACTAGCGGGGGATACGCAGTATTTT.

The chain uses TRBV5-4 and TRBJ1-2; D gene ambiguous. Germline CDR1 SGHNT, CDR2 YYREEE (reference sequence). The CDR3 sequence is 16 residues long. Trimming removed 0 bases at V and 0 bases at J, with 12 bases between. CDR3 sequence reads: CASSLGAGSSNYGYTF. In DNA form, the CDR3 reads TGTGCCAGCAGCTTGGGGGCCGGATCCTCTAACTATGGCTACACCTTC.

This clone was picked up one time. The CDR3 DNA reads as TGTGCCAGCAGTCGGGACAGGGGAGGCTATGGCTACACCTTC. It is translated as CASSRDRGGYGYTF. The chain recombines TRBV6-5 with TRBJ1-2; 10 bases map to TRBD1. CDR1 is MNHEY, CDR2 SVGAGI, per germline. Trimming took 5 bases from V and 4 from J; bases not matched to a gene: 4. The CDR3 covers 14 residues.

The CDR3 coding sequence is TGTGCCAGCAGCGCGGGGGGCCTGGGAGCCTACGAGCAGTACTTC. Translated: CASSAGGLGAYEQYF. The chain joins TRBV6-1 to TRBJ2-7; TRBD2 matches 8 bases. Germline V CDR1 and CDR2: MNHNS, SASEGT. This CDR3 is built from 15 residues. V lost 6 bases and J lost 2; bases outside the gene matches: 9.

This clone appeared a single time. CDR3 nucleotides: TGTGCCAGCAAAAAGGGACAGGGGGTTTTTCTTCCTGAAGCTTTCTTT. Translating gives CASKKGQGVFLPEAFF. The chain joins TRBV7-8 to TRBJ1-1; 11 bases fit TRBD1. Germline values: CDR1 SGHVS, CDR2 FQNEAQ. The CDR3 is 16 amino acids. After removal of 7 bases from V and 6 bases from J, the junction contained 13 bases not matched to a gene.

The V gene is TRBV5-4, the J gene TRBJ2-3; 9 bases agree with TRBD2. The germline CDR1 and CDR2 sequences are SGHNT and YYREEE (reference sequence). The V gene end was trimmed by 0 bases and the J gene end by 3 bases; junction bases not matched to a gene: 2. The CDR3 is 15 amino acids. CDR3 region: CASSLGLAGTDTQYF. Written as DNA, the CDR3 is TGTGCCAGCAGCTTGGGGCTAGCGGGGACAGATACGCAGTATTTT.

The genes are TRBV6-5 and TRBJ1-3, with no clear D. The germline V gene encodes CDR1 MNHEY and CDR2 SVGAGI. V dropped 4 bases and J dropped 2 bases, with 12 bases sitting between them. The length of the CDR3 is 15 residues. The DNA for the CDR3 is TGTGCCAGCAGTTCTGGCCAGTATGCTGGAAACACCATATATTTT. This codes for CASSSGQYAGNTIYF.

The chain has TRBV4-3 and TRBJ1-4; D is undetermined. The CDR3 is 13 amino acids. Germline V gene sequence: CDR1 LGHNA, CDR2 YSLEER. Trimming pared 0 bases from V and 7 bases from J, leaving 6 bases between. The CDR3 bases are TGCGCCAGCAGCCAAGACATCGGTGAAAAACTGTTTTTT. Its translation: CASSQDIGEKLFF.

The rearrangement uses TRBV7-2 and TRBJ2-3; 13 bases are shared with TRBD2. The CDR3 is 17 amino acids. CDR1 and CDR2 from the germline V gene are SGHTA and FQGNSA. V lost 1 base and J lost 6; bases outside the gene matches: 7. In DNA, the CDR3 is TGTGCCAGCAGCTTAGGTGGACTAGCGGGAGAGGGGGATACGCAGTATTTT. It specifies CASSLGGLAGEGDTQYF.